This note documents a single T cell receptor beta chain sequence. The repertoire was sequenced with immunoSEQ multiplex PCR; TCRdb's copy has only in-frame clones and lacks some. The sample carries approximately 500,000 clones, around 85% recorded once. This record belongs to a study of Ad26.COV2.S vaccination and SARS-CoV-2 variants. Treatment: some 20 received Ad26.COV2.S at low or high dose, single or two shots; five or six received placebo; per-sample allocation not given. Sampling took place 63 days after the first vaccine or placebo injection. Expression of Wuhan-strain SARS-CoV-2 spike came from the Ad26 vector that formed the vaccine. CDR3 length: 12 amino acids. Deletions cut 1 base from V and 4 bases from J, with 8 bases between. Germline values: CDR1 GTSNPN, CDR2 SVGIG (reference sequence).

The genes are TRBV30 and TRBJ2-7; D is ambiguous. The sequencing here drew on peripheral blood, taken in a trial of Ad26.COV2.S vaccine versus placebo. The TCR sequence derives from a person aged 18-60 years who received the Ad26.COV2.S COVID-19 vaccine or a placebo. The CDR3 reads CAWSGHKYEQYF. DNA of the CDR3: TGTGCCTGGAGTGGTCACAAGTACGAGCAGTACTTC.